The next 6 T cell receptor beta chains were all read from a single sample in a study of patients and donors after allogeneic stem cell transplantation. MiXCR was run by TCRdb on the RT-PCR reads, yielding one entry per CDR3 protein. Among more than 850,000 distinct CDR3 sequences listed, more than 15% were seen once. Input material: blood, either unsorted or a sorted T cell fraction (not recorded which). These receptors originate from a human donor who was either an allogeneic HSCT recipient or a stem cell or donor lymphocyte infusion donor (not recorded which). It is not recorded whose cells these are; they may come from a transplant donor.

J is TRBJ2-7 and V is TRBV2; no clear D. V shed 8 bases and J shed 2 bases, with 19 bases lying between them. Germline V gene data show CDR1 as SNHLY and CDR2 as FYNNEI. This CDR3 is built from 15 residues. The CDR3 loop reads CASHRLVGDTYEQYF. CDR3 nucleotides: TGTGCCAGCCACCGCTTGGTAGGCGATACCTACGAGCAGTACTTC. The full variable domain, with the rest looked up from reference TRBV2 and TRBJ2-7, is EPEVTQTPSHQVTQMGQEVILRCVPISNHLYFYWYRQILGQKVEFLVSFYNNEISEKSEIFDDQFSVERPDGSNFTLKIRSTKLEDSAMYFCASHRLVGDTYEQYFGPGTRLTVT.

This chain links TRBV7-2 with TRBJ1-5, with D hard to call. CDR1 is SGHTA and CDR2 is FQGNSA in the germline V gene. V dropped 1 base and J dropped 0 bases, with 13 bases sitting between them. The CDR3 is 17 residues long. CDR3: CASSLETHFFSNQPQHF. The CDR3 nucleotides are TGTGCCAGCAGCTTAGAGACCCATTTTTTTAGCAATCAGCCCCAGCATTTT. The variable domain in full, completed from reference TRBV7-2 and TRBJ1-5, reads GAGVSQSPSNKVTEKGKDVELRCDPISGHTALYWYRQSLGQGLEFLIYFQGNSAPDKSGLPSDRFSAERTGGSVSTLTIQRTQQEDSAVYLCASSLETHFFSNQPQHFGDGTRLSIL.

The chain uses TRBV6-5 and TRBJ2-4; 8 bases are a match to TRBD1. The CDR3 has 16 amino acids. Trimming removed 0 bases from V and 6 bases from J; junction bases left unmatched: 7. Germline CDR1 MNHEY, CDR2 SVGAGI. The CDR3 nucleotides read TGTGCCAGCAGTTACTCCCCCCCAGGGACAGGAAACATTCAGTACTTC. Translated: CASSYSPPGTGNIQYF.

The chain recombines TRBV4-1 with TRBJ2-3, with TRBD1 matching 9 bases. The CDR3 is 16 amino acids. Germline trimming cut 0 bases from V and 2 bases from J; bases unmatched to any gene: 3. Germline assignment: CDR1 MGHRA and CDR2 YSYEKL. The chain's CDR3 is CASSQEGTGSTDTQYF. In DNA form, the CDR3 reads TGCGCCAGCAGCCAAGAGGGGACAGGGTCCACAGATACGCAGTATTTT.

This clonotype showed up many times. The chain recombines TRBV9 with TRBJ2-1; D perhaps matches TRBD2 (6 bases). The CDR3 has 14 amino acids. The V end lost 4 bases, the J end lost 12 bases, and 20 bases lay between the germline ends. The germline V gene encodes CDR1 SGDLS and CDR2 YYNGEE. The CDR3 reads CASSMRTGAGGQFF. The CDR3 DNA reads as TGTGCCAGCAGCATGAGGACCGGCGCCGGGGGGCAGTTCTTC.

This clonotype was seen many times. The chain recombines TRBV10-3 with TRBJ2-3; 8 bases map to TRBD2. This CDR3 comprises 15 residues. Germline values: CDR1 ENHRY, CDR2 SYGVKD. Trimming removed 6 bases from V and 3 bases from J; junction bases left unmatched: 8. The CDR3 DNA reads TGTGCCATCAGCGCGTCGCGGGAGGCAACAGATACGCAGTATTTT. As protein: CAISASREATDTQYF.